The source of this TCR beta chain is a study of cytomegalovirus exposure and HLA in healthy donors. This table comes from immunoSEQ multiplex PCR, and its TCRdb copy is limited to in-frame clones, with some not included. The sample holds about 120,000 clones, 89% seen once. With regard to this clone: Its target is unknown.

Germline V CDR1 and CDR2: MNHEY, SVGAGI. CDR3 size: 15 residues. V lost 0 bases and J 0 bases, leaving 5 bases between the germline ends. Study outcomes and limitations: Most sequenced TCRs were rare (though some public TCRs occurred in many donors).

The approximately 120-subject validation cohort, separate from the 666-subject first cohort, included the donors. The chain combines TRBV6-5 with TRBJ1-4; D is undetermined. The specimen was PBMCs. The origin of this receptor is a woman under 30 in good health and CMV-seronegative. CDR3 coding DNA: TGTGCCAGCAGTTACTCCTTTGCAACTAATGAAAAACTGTTTTTT. Translated, it gives CASSYSFATNEKLFF.